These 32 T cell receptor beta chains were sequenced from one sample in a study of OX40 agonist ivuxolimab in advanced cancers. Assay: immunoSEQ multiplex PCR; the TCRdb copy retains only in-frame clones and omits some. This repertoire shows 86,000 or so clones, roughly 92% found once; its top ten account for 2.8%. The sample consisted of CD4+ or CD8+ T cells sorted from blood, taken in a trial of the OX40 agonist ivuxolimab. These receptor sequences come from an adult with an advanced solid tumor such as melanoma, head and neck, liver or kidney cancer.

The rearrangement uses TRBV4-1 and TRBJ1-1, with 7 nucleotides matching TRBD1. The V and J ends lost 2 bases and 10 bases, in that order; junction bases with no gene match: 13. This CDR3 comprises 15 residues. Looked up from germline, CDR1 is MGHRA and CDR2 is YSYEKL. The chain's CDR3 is CASSQPDREVQLAFF. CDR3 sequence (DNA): TGCGCCAGCAGCCAACCAGACAGGGAGGTCCAACTAGCTTTCTTT.

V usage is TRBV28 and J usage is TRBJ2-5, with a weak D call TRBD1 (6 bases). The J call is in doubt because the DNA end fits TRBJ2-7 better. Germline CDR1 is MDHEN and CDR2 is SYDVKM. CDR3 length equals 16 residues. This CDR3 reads CASSVGTRLSSYEQYF. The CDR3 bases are TGTGCCAGCAGCGTAGGGACAAGGCTAAGCTCCTACGAGCAGTACTTC.

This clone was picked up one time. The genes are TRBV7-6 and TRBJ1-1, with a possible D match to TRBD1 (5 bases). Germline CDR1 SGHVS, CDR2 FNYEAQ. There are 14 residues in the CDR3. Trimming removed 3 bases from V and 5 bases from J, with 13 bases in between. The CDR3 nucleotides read TGTGCCAGCAGCTTTTTGGGGGAGGGAACTGAAGCTTTCTTT. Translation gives CASSFLGEGTEAFF.

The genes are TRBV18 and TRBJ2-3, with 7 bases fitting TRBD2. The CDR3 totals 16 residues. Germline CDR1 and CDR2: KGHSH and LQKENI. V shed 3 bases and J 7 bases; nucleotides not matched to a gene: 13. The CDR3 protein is CASSPLITSVINTQYF. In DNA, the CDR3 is TGTGCCAGCTCACCTCTTATTACTAGCGTGATCAATACGCAGTATTTT.

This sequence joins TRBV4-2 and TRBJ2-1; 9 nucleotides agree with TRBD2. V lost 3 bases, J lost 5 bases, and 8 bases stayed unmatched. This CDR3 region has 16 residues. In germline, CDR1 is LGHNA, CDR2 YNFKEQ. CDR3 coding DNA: TGTGCCAGCAGCCATGTTAGCGGGGGCCCCCACAATGAGCAGTTCTTC. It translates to CASSHVSGGPHNEQFF.

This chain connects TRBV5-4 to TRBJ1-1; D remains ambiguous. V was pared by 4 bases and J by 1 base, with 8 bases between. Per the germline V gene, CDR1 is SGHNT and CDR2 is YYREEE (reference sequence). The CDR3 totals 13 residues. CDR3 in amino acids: CASSVDGNTEAFF. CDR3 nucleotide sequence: TGTGCCAGCAGCGTGGACGGGAACACTGAAGCTTTCTTT.

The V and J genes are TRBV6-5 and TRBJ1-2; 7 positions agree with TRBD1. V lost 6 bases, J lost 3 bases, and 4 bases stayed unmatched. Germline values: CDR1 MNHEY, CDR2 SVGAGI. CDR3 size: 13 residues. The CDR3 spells CASRRQGDYGYTF. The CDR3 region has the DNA TGTGCCAGCAGACGACAGGGCGACTATGGCTACACCTTC.

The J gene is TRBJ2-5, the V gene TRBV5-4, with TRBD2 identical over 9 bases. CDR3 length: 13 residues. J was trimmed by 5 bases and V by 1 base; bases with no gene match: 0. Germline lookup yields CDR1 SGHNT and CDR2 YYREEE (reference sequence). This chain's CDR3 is CASSLTSGETQYF. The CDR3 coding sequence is TGTGCCAGCAGCTTGACTAGCGGGGAGACCCAGTACTTC.

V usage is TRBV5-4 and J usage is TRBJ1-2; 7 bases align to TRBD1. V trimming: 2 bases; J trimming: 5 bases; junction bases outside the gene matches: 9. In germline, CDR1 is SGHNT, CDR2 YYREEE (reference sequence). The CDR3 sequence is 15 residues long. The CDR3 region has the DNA TGTGCCAGCAGCTTTGGGACAGAAGACTTTTATGGCTACACCTTC. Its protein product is CASSFGTEDFYGYTF.

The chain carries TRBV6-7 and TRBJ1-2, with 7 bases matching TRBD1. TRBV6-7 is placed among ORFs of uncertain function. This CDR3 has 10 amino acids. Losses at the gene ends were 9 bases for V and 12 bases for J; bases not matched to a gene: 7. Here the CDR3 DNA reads TGTGCCAGTCCCCCAGGGGGAAACACCTTC. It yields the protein CASPPGGNTF.

CDR3 loop: CASSLSVPPSGTQYF. The CDR3 nucleotides read TGTGCCAGCAGTTTAAGTGTACCCCCCTCGGGGACCCAGTACTTC. The genes are TRBV27 and TRBJ2-5; D ambiguous. The ends were cut back, 2 bases at V and 7 bases at J, with 17 bases in the middle. Germline V gene data show CDR1 as MNHEY and CDR2 as SMNVEV (reference sequence). The CDR3 contains 15 residues.

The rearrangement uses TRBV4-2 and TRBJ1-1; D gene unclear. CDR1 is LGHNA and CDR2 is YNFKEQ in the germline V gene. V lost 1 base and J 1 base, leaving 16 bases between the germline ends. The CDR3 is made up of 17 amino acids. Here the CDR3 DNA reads TGTGCCAGCAGCCAAGGCCCGGCACTGTCAGGGAACACTGAAGCTTTCTTT. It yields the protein CASSQGPALSGNTEAFF.

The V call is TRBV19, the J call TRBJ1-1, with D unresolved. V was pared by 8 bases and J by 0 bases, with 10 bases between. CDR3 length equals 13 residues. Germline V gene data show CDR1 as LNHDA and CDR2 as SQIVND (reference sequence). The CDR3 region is CASRLPMNTEAFF. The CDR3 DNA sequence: TGTGCCAGTCGACTCCCCATGAACACTGAAGCTTTCTTT.

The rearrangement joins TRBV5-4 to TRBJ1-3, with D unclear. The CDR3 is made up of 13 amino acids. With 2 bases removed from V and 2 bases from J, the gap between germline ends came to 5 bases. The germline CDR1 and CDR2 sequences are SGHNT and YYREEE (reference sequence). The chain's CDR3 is CASSLRAGNTIYF. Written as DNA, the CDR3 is TGTGCCAGCAGCTTACGAGCTGGAAACACCATATATTTT.

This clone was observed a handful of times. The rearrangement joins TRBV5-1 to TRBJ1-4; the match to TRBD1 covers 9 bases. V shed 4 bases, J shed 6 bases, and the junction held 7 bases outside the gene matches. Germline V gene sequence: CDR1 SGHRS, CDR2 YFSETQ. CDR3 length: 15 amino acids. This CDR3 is CASSRNRGRDEKLFF. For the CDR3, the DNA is TGCGCCAGCAGCAGAAACAGGGGGCGGGATGAAAAACTGTTTTTT.

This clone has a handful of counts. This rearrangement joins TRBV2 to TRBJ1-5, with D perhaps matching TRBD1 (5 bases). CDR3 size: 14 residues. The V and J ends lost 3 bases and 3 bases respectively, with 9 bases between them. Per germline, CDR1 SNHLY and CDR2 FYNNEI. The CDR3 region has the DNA TGTGCCAGCAGTGAGGGACGGTCCAATCAGCCCCAGCATTTT. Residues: CASSEGRSNQPQHF.

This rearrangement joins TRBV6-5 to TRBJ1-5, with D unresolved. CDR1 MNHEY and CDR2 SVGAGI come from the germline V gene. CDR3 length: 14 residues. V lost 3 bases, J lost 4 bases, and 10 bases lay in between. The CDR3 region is CASSYDRANQPQHF. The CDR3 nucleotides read TGTGCCAGCAGTTATGACCGGGCTAATCAGCCCCAGCATTTT.

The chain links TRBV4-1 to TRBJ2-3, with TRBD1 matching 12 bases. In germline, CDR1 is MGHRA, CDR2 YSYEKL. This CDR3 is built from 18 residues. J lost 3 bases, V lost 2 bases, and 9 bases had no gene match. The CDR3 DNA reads TGCGCCAGCAGCCAATCGGGACAGGGGGCCGGGGGGACAGATACGCAGTATTTT. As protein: CASSQSGQGAGGTDTQYF.

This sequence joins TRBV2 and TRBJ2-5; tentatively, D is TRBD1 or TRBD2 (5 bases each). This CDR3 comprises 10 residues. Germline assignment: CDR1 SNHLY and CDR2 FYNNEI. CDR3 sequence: CVRGVGTQYF. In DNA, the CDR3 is TGTGTACGAGGGGTCGGGACCCAGTACTTC.

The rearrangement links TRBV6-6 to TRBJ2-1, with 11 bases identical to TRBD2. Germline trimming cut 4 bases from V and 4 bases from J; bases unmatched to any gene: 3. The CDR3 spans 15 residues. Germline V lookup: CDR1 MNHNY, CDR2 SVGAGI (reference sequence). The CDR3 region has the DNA TGTGCCAGCAGTTTTCGACTAGCGGGGTACAATGAGCAGTTCTTC. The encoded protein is CASSFRLAGYNEQFF.

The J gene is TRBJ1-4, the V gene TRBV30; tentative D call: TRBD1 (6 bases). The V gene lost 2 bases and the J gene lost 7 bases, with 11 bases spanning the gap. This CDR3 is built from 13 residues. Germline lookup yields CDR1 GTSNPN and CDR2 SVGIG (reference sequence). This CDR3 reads CAWSRGAGEKLFF. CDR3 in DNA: TGTGCCTGGAGTCGGGGGGCAGGTGAAAAACTGTTTTTT.

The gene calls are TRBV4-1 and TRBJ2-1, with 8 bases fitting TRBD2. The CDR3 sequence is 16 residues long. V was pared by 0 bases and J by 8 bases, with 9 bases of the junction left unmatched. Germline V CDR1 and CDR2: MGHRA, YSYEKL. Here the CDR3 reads CASSQDTREGLDEQFF. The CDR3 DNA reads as TGCGCCAGCAGCCAAGATACACGGGAGGGCCTGGATGAGCAGTTCTTC.

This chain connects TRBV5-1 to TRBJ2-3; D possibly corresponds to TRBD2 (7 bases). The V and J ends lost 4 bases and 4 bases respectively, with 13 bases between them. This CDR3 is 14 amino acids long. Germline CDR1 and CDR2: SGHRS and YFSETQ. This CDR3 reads CASSGGGAADTQYF. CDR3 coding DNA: TGCGCCAGCAGCGGTGGGGGGGCTGCAGATACGCAGTATTTT.

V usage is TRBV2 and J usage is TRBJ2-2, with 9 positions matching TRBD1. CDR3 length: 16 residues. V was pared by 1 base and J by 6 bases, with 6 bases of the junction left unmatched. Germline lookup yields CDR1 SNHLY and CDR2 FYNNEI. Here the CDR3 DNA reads TGTGCCAGCAGTGAAGGCCGGGGACAGGGACCCGGGGAGCTGTTTTTT. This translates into CASSEGRGQGPGELFF.

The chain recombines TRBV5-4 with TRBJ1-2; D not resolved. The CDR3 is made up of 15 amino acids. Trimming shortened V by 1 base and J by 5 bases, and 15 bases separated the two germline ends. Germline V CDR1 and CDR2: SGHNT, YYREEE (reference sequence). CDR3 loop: CASSLRVATEYGYTF. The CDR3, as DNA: TGTGCCAGCAGCTTGAGGGTTGCAACAGAATATGGCTACACCTTC.

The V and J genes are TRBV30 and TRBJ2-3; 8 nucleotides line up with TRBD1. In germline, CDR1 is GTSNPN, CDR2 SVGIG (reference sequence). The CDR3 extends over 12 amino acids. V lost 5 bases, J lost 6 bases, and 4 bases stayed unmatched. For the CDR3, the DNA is TGTGCCTGGTCATCAGGGGGCGATACGCAGTATTTT. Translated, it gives CAWSSGGDTQYF.

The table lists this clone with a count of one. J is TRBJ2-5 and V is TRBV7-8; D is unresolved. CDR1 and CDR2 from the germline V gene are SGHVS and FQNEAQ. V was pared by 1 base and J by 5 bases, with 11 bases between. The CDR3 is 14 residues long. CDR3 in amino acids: CASSLGRSRETQYF. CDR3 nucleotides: TGTGCCAGCAGCTTAGGACGGTCGCGGGAGACCCAGTACTTC.

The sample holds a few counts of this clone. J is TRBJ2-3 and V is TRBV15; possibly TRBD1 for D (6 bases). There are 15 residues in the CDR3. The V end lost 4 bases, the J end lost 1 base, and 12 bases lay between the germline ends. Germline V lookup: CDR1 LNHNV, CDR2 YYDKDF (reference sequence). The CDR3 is CATSKNRVGTDTQYF. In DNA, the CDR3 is TGTGCCACCAGCAAGAACAGGGTTGGCACAGATACGCAGTATTTT.

CDR3 nucleotide sequence: TGTGCCAGCAGCATAAGGCGGGGGGCTTACGAGCAGTACTTC. Protein: CASSIRRGAYEQYF. V gene TRBV6-1 combines with J gene TRBJ2-7; 8 bases line up with TRBD2. Germline V lookup: CDR1 MNHNS, CDR2 SASEGT. The CDR3 runs to 14 residues. The V gene end was trimmed by 6 bases and the J gene end by 4 bases; junction bases not matched to a gene: 8.

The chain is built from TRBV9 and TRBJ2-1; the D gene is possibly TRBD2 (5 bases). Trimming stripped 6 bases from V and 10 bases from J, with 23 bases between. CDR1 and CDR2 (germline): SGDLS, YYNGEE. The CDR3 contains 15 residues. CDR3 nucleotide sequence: TGTGCCAGCACCACGTTGGGCCGCGGGTCGGACGAGCAGTTCTTC. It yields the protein CASTTLGRGSDEQFF.

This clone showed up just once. Written as DNA, the CDR3 is TGTGCCAGTAGTAGGGGGGACAGGGCGACAGATACGCAGTATTTT. It is translated as CASSRGDRATDTQYF. The chain links TRBV19 to TRBJ2-3; 9 positions match TRBD1. Germline loops: CDR1 LNHDA, CDR2 SQIVND (reference sequence). This CDR3 comprises 15 residues. V lost 4 bases, J lost 3 bases, and 5 bases stayed unmatched.

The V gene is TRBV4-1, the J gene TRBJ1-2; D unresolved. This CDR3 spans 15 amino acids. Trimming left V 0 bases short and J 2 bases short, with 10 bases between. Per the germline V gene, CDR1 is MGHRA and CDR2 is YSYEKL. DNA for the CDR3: TGCGCCAGCAGCCAAGAGAGGGTCTCAAACTATGGCTACACCTTC. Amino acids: CASSQERVSNYGYTF.